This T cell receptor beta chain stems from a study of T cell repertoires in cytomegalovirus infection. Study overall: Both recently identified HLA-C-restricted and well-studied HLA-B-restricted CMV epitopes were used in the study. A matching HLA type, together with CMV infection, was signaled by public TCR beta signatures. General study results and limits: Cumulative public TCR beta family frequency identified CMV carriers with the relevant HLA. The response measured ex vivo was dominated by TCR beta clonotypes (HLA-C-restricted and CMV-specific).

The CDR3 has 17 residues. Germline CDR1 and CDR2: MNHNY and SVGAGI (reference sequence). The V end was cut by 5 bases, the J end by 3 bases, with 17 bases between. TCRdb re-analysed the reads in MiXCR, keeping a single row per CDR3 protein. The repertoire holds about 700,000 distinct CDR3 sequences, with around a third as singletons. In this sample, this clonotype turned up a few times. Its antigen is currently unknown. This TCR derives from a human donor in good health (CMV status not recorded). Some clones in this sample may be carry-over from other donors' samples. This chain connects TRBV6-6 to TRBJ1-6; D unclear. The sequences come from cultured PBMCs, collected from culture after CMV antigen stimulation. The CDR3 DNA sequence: TGTGCCAGCAGTCAGACCGTCCTCAAACGCTATAATTCACCCCTCCACTTT. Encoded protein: CASSQTVLKRYNSPLHF.